Shown below are 10 T cell receptor beta chains from a single sample sequenced in a study of response to subunit inactivated influenza vaccine. MiXCR, applied by TCRdb to the RT-PCR reads, yields one record per CDR3 protein. The sample shows 540,000 or so distinct CDR3 sequences, over 10% of them seen only once. The material was PBMCs from blood, obtained around seven weeks after vaccination. All receptors come from a man aged 50-59 years who received an inactivated influenza vaccine.

A few counts support this clonotype. This chain connects TRBV20-1 to TRBJ2-1; 9 bases are a match to TRBD2. There are 14 residues in the CDR3. The V segment lost 0 bases and the J segment 9 bases; nucleotides outside the gene matches: 6. Germline CDR1 reads DFQATT; CDR2 reads SNEGSKA (reference sequence). CDR3 bases: TGCAGTGCTAGAGACCTAGCGGGATCATTTGAGCAGTTCTTC. Protein sequence: CSARDLAGSFEQFF.

The sample holds many counts of this clonotype. V is TRBV20-1 and J is TRBJ2-3; D remains ambiguous. From germline, CDR1 is DFQATT and CDR2 SNEGSKA (reference sequence). Trimming removed 1 base from V and 10 bases from J, with 12 bases in between. This CDR3 region has 12 residues. CDR3 sequence (DNA): TGCAGTGCTAGAGTGCAAGCGAATGCGCAGTATTTT. This sequence encodes CSARVQANAQYF.

The chain uses TRBV27 and TRBJ2-3; 10 positions agree with TRBD2. CDR3 size: 13 residues. Germline V gene sequence: CDR1 MNHEY, CDR2 SMNVEV (reference sequence). Trimming removed 10 bases from V and 3 bases from J; junction bases left unmatched: 4. The CDR3 DNA follows: TGTGCCACCCGACTAGCGGGTACAGATACGCAGTATTTT. Residues: CATRLAGTDTQYF.

This clonotype occurred a few times. The J gene is TRBJ2-7, the V gene TRBV13, with D perhaps given as TRBD1 or TRBD2 (6 bases each). V lost 5 bases, J lost 5 bases, and 16 bases lay in between. The germline CDR1 and CDR2 sequences are PRHDT and FYEKMQ (reference sequence). The CDR3 covers 14 residues. The CDR3 sequence: CASSQGGLAHEQYF. DNA of the CDR3: TGTGCCAGCAGCCAAGGGGGGTTGGCTCACGAGCAGTACTTC.

The V call is TRBV7-6, the J call TRBJ2-1, with 8 nucleotides matching TRBD2. Trimming removed 3 bases from V and 9 bases from J; junction bases left unmatched: 16. Germline V gene sequence: CDR1 SGHVS, CDR2 FNYEAQ. The CDR3 is made up of 17 amino acids. As DNA, the CDR3 is TGTGCCAGCAGCTTGTCCCCATGGGGAAGCGGGAGCAGTGAGCAGTTCTTC. Its protein product is CASSLSPWGSGSSEQFF.

Only a few counts were recorded for this clonotype. The V and J genes are TRBV4-1 and TRBJ1-1, with D hard to call. This CDR3 is built from 18 residues. The V end lost 2 bases, the J end lost 3 bases, and 22 bases lay between the germline ends. Germline CDR1 and CDR2: MGHRA and YSYEKL. The CDR3 reads CASSQMNPGRAVDTEAFF. The CDR3 DNA sequence: TGCGCCAGCAGCCAAATGAATCCCGGACGGGCGGTGGACACTGAAGCTTTCTTT.

This chain links TRBV3-1 with TRBJ2-2, with a possible D match to TRBD1 (6 bases). With 5 bases removed from V and 2 bases from J, the gap between germline ends came to 12 bases. Germline V gene lookup returns CDR1 LGHDT and CDR2 YNNKEL (reference sequence). The CDR3 length is 15 residues. In DNA, the CDR3 is TGTGCCAGCAGCGCTACAGGGTCCAACACCGGGGAGCTGTTTTTT. It is translated as CASSATGSNTGELFF.

Only a few counts were recorded for this clonotype. This rearrangement joins TRBV5-1 to TRBJ2-1; D remains ambiguous. CDR3 size: 15 residues. The germline V gene has CDR1 SGHRS and CDR2 YFSETQ. Trimming left V 3 bases short and J 5 bases short, with 15 bases between. This chain's CDR3 is CASSYGSAVNNEQFF. CDR3 coding DNA: TGCGCCAGCAGCTATGGGTCGGCGGTGAACAATGAGCAGTTCTTC.

This clonotype was counted only a few times. This chain links TRBV20-1 with TRBJ2-2; TRBD2 matches at 7 bases. Germline assignment: CDR1 DFQATT and CDR2 SNEGSKA (reference sequence). V dropped 3 bases and J dropped 5; count of bases not matched to a gene: 0. This CDR3 has 12 residues. The CDR3 nucleotides are TGCAGTGCTAGCGGGGGGACCGGGGAGCTGTTTTTT. It encodes CSASGGTGELFF.

The chain uses TRBV20-1 and TRBJ1-5; a weak D match, TRBD1 (5 bases). Germline V lookup: CDR1 DFQATT, CDR2 SNEGSKA (reference sequence). This CDR3 contains 14 residues. Trimming took off 3 bases at V and 3 bases at J, with 12 bases between the two ends. CDR3: CSASPTVVNQPQHF. CDR3 DNA: TGCAGTGCTAGCCCGACAGTCGTCAATCAGCCCCAGCATTTT.